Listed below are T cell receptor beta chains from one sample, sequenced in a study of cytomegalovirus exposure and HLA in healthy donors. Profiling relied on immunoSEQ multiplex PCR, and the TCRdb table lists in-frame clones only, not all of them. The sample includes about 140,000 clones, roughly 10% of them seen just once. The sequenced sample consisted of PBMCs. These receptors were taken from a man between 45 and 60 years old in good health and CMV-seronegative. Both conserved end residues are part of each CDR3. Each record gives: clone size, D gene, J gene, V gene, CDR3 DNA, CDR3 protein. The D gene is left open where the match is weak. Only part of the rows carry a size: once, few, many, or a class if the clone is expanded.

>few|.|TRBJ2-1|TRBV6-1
TGTGCCAGCAGTGTGATGGCGGGGACCACCAATGAGCAGTTCTTC
CASSVMAGTTNEQFF
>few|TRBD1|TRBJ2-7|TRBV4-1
TGCGCCAGCAGCCTGCGACAGGGCTCCTACGAGCAGTACTTC
CASSLRQGSYEQYF
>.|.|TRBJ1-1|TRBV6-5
TGTGCCAGCAGTTACGGGCTGCAGGGGACTGAAGCTTTCTTT
CASSYGLQGTEAFF
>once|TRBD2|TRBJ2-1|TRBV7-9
TGTGCCAGCAGCGGACTAGCGGGAGTGGATGAGCAGTTCTTC
CASSGLAGVDEQFF
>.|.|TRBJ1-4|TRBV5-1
TGCGCCAGCAGCCCCGCCCGGGGGGATCGTGAAAAACTGTTTTTT
CASSPARGDREKLFF
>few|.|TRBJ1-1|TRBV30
TGTGCCTGGAGACTTACAGAGAACACTGAAGCTTTCTTT
CAWRLTENTEAFF
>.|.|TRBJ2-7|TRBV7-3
TGTGCCAGCAGCAAATCGGGGGACCCGGGGTACGAGCAGTACTTC
CASSKSGDPGYEQYF
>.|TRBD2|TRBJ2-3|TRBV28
TGTGCCAGCAGTTTAGGCGGACTAGCGGGAACAGATACGCAGTATTTT
CASSLGGLAGTDTQYF
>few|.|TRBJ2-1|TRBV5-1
TGCGCCAGCAGATTGGTACAGGGCGACAATGAGCAGTTCTTC
CASRLVQGDNEQFF
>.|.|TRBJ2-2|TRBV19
TGTGCCAGTAGTAGGACCCCGGGGACCGGGGAGCTGTTTTTT
CASSRTPGTGELFF
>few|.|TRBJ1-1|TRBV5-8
TGTGCCAGCAGCGTAAAGGACAGAAGATCCTCTGAAGCTTTCTTT
CASSVKDRRSSEAFF
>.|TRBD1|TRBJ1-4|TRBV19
TGTGCCAGTCGATCCCCAGGGACAGGGGAAAATGAAAAACTGTTTTTT
CASRSPGTGENEKLFF